Listed below are T cell receptor beta chains from one sample, sequenced in a study of cytomegalovirus exposure and HLA in healthy donors. TCRdb keeps only in-frame clones here, not all; method: immunoSEQ multiplex PCR. Among 87,000 or so clones, 7.5% to 8.5% were seen once, and the ten largest hold over 2%. Sequenced input: PBMCs. The source is a middle-aged man in good health and CMV-seronegative. Both conserved end residues are part of each CDR3. The D gene is left open where the match is weak. Clone size, where shown, is once, few, many, or a class for clones that have expanded.

V,D,size,J,CDR3,DNA
TRBV2,NA,NA,TRBJ1-1,CASSEARGTEAFF,TGTGCCAGCAGTGAAGCGCGGGGAACTGAAGCTTTCTTT
TRBV30,TRBD1,few,TRBJ2-1,CAWIPGTGPNEQFF,TGTGCCTGGATCCCCGGGACAGGACCGAATGAGCAGTTCTTC
TRBV19,TRBD1,few,TRBJ1-5,CASSAQAGGINQPQHF,TGTGCCAGTAGTGCGCAAGCAGGGGGGATCAATCAGCCCCAGCATTTT
TRBV5-4,TRBD1,few,TRBJ1-6,CASRPDPGQGAGNSPLHF,TGTGCCAGCAGACCTGACCCGGGACAGGGGGCAGGGAATTCACCCCTCCACTTT
TRBV6-5,NA,few,TRBJ2-1,CATRAQSSYNEQFF,TGTGCCACGAGGGCCCAAAGCTCCTACAATGAGCAGTTCTTC
TRBV28,TRBD2,NA,TRBJ2-7,CASSRLAGVYEQYF,TGTGCCAGCAGTCGACTAGCGGGAGTCTACGAGCAGTACTTC
TRBV27,TRBD2,NA,TRBJ2-3,CASSLEGRASGTDTQYF,TGTGCCAGCAGTTTGGAAGGGAGGGCCTCTGGCACAGATACGCAGTATTTT
TRBV5-1,TRBD2,few,TRBJ2-3,CASSSGTSGDTQYF,TGCGCCAGCAGCTCTGGGACTAGCGGGGATACGCAGTATTTT
TRBV28,TRBD1,NA,TRBJ1-6,CASSFLGTGGFGSPLHF,TGTGCCAGCAGTTTCCTCGGGACAGGGGGTTTCGGCTCACCCCTCCACTTT
TRBV2,NA,few,TRBJ2-3,CASSGAGRTDTQYF,TGTGCCAGCAGTGGGGCAGGGCGCACAGATACGCAGTATTTT
TRBV5-5,NA,few,TRBJ2-7,CASSRTAYEQYF,TGTGCCAGCAGCAGGACTGCCTACGAGCAGTACTTC
TRBV28,NA,NA,TRBJ1-3,CASSPGDLSGNTIYF,TGTGCCAGCAGTCCAGGGGACCTCTCTGGAAACACCATATATTTT
TRBV7-2,TRBD2,NA,TRBJ2-1,CASSLATSGRSYNEQFF,TGTGCCAGCAGCTTAGCGACCAGCGGGAGATCCTACAATGAGCAGTTCTTC
TRBV4-2,NA,NA,TRBJ1-6,CASSQDIAFQNSPLHF,TGTGCCAGCAGCCAAGATATCGCCTTCCAGAATTCACCCCTCCACTTT
TRBV19,NA,NA,TRBJ2-7,CASSADYRKLSYEQYF,TGTGCCAGTAGTGCCGATTACAGGAAGCTCTCCTACGAGCAGTACTTC
TRBV2,TRBD1,NA,TRBJ1-4,CASSFQGVTNEKLFF,TGTGCCAGCAGTTTTCAGGGGGTAACTAATGAAAAACTGTTTTTT
TRBV5-1,TRBD1,NA,TRBJ2-7,CASSFGQAPLDYEQYF,TGCGCCAGCAGCTTTGGACAGGCGCCCCTGGACTACGAGCAGTACTTC
TRBV27,NA,few,TRBJ2-1,CASSLSIGSYNEQFF,TGTGCCAGCAGTTTATCCATAGGGAGCTACAATGAGCAGTTCTTC
TRBV27,TRBD1,few,TRBJ1-5,CASSRGQGEQPQHF,TGTGCCAGCAGTCGCGGACAGGGCGAGCAGCCCCAGCATTTT
TRBV5-1,TRBD2,NA,TRBJ2-5,CASSLDSAGGPETQYF,TGCGCCAGCAGCTTGGACTCAGCGGGGGGGCCGGAGACCCAGTACTTC
TRBV11-2,TRBD2,NA,TRBJ2-5,CASSTTSGRGQETQYF,TGTGCCAGCAGCACAACTAGCGGGAGGGGCCAAGAGACCCAGTACTTC
TRBV11-2,TRBD1,NA,TRBJ2-2,CASRRITGGNTGELFF,TGTGCCAGCAGACGAATTACAGGGGGGAACACCGGGGAGCTGTTTTTT
TRBV11-2,TRBD1,NA,TRBJ2-1,CASSLGQNNEQFF,TGTGCCAGCAGCTTGGGACAGAACAATGAGCAGTTCTTC
TRBV7-6,NA,NA,TRBJ2-7,CARSSTNSGRQYF,TGTGCCCGCAGCTCTACTAACTCAGGGCGGCAGTACTTC
TRBV28,NA,NA,TRBJ1-1,CASSPAGGFPEAFF,TGTGCCAGCAGCCCCGCCGGGGGTTTCCCTGAAGCTTTCTTT
TRBV6-1,NA,NA,TRBJ1-5,CASSEWGEYSNQPQHF,TGTGCCAGCAGTGAATGGGGGGAGTATAGCAATCAGCCCCAGCATTTT
TRBV19,TRBD1,few,TRBJ1-5,CASSTRDRVGNQPQHF,TGTGCCAGTAGTACCCGCGACAGGGTGGGCAATCAGCCCCAGCATTTT
TRBV19,TRBD1,NA,TRBJ1-5,CASSTHRGGQPQHF,TGTGCCAGTAGTACACACAGGGGCGGTCAGCCCCAGCATTTT
TRBV5-6,NA,NA,TRBJ2-3,CASSLVGTDTQYF,TGTGCCAGCAGCTTGGTCGGGACAGATACGCAGTATTTT
TRBV6-1,NA,few,TRBJ1-5,CASAFTINQPQHF,TGTGCCAGCGCCTTCACTATTAATCAGCCCCAGCATTTT
TRBV7-6,TRBD2,few,TRBJ2-2,CASSLWIAGATGELFF,TGTGCCAGCAGCTTATGGATAGCGGGGGCCACCGGGGAGCTGTTTTTT
TRBV2,NA,NA,TRBJ2-1,CASSERLYNEQFF,TGTGCCAGCAGTGAGCGACTATACAATGAGCAGTTCTTC
TRBV11-2,NA,NA,TRBJ1-2,CASSLDLDYGYTF,TGTGCCAGCAGCTTAGATCTAGACTATGGCTACACCTTC
TRBV28,NA,NA,TRBJ1-4,CASTSSPGKANEKLFF,TGTGCCAGCACTTCTTCTCCCGGGAAAGCTAATGAAAAACTGTTTTTT
TRBV19,TRBD1,few,TRBJ1-5,CASSHTGGGQPQHF,TGTGCCAGTAGTCATACAGGGGGCGGTCAGCCCCAGCATTTT
TRBV5-4,NA,NA,TRBJ2-7,CASSLLEGSQSYEQYF,TGTGCCAGCAGCTTGCTAGAGGGATCTCAATCTTACGAGCAGTACTTC
TRBV27,TRBD2,few,TRBJ2-2,CASRASGRSSAGELFF,TGTGCCAGCAGGGCTAGCGGGAGAAGTTCTGCCGGGGAGCTGTTTTTT
TRBV5-5,NA,few,TRBJ2-1,CASSLQQNEQFF,TGTGCCAGCAGCTTACAGCAGAATGAGCAGTTCTTC
TRBV5-1,TRBD1,NA,TRBJ2-7,CASSLWQGADEQYF,TGCGCCAGCAGCTTGTGGCAGGGGGCGGACGAGCAGTACTTC
TRBV15,NA,NA,TRBJ2-7,CATSREISGYSSYEQYF,TGTGCCACCAGCAGAGAAATCTCAGGGTACAGCTCCTACGAGCAGTACTTC
TRBV5-4,TRBD2,few,TRBJ2-7,CASSPRTSGKYEQYF,TGTGCCAGCAGCCCGAGGACTAGCGGGAAATACGAGCAGTACTTC
TRBV19,TRBD1,few,TRBJ2-3,CASSIHSLPGTGESDTQYF,TGTGCCAGTAGTATACATAGTCTCCCCGGGACAGGGGAGTCAGATACGCAGTATTTT
TRBV7-2,TRBD1,few,TRBJ2-5,CASSLDPGQLVVETQYF,TGTGCCAGCAGCCTAGACCCGGGACAGTTAGTCGTGGAGACCCAGTACTTC
TRBV28,NA,few,TRBJ2-7,CATTASGSYEQYF,TGTGCCACCACCGCCTCCGGGAGTTACGAGCAGTACTTC
TRBV10-3,NA,few,TRBJ1-4,CAISEWGGDEKLFF,TGTGCCATCAGTGAGTGGGGGGGGGATGAAAAACTGTTTTTT
TRBV5-1,NA,NA,TRBJ1-1,CASSLYSGGAEAFF,TGCGCCAGCAGCTTATATAGCGGGGGCGCTGAAGCTTTCTTT